One and the same sample provided the 7 T cell receptor beta chains below, sequenced in a study of cytotoxic CD8 clonotypes in ibrutinib-treated CLL. This table comes from immunoSEQ multiplex PCR, and its TCRdb copy is limited to in-frame clones, with some not included. The data show about 140,000 clones, 80% seen once. Sequencing used PBMCs, obtained after 36 months of ibrutinib treatment. The receptors were sampled from a human donor with chronic lymphocytic leukemia.

This clone was observed a single time. J is TRBJ2-5 and V is TRBV7-9, with TRBD2 matching over 8 bases. This CDR3 comprises 16 residues. The germline V gene encodes CDR1 SEHNR and CDR2 FQNEAQ (reference sequence). With 5 bases clipped from V and 5 bases from J, the junction kept 13 bases outside the gene matches. For the CDR3, the DNA is TGTGCCAGCAGCATACCAGGACTAGCACCAAGCGAGACCCAGTACTTC. It encodes CASSIPGLAPSETQYF.

This clone came up many times. The chain couples TRBV7-9 to TRBJ2-2, with 8 nucleotides matching TRBD1. Germline V gene lookup returns CDR1 SEHNR and CDR2 FQNEAQ (reference sequence). This CDR3 spans 16 amino acids. V lost 5 bases, J lost 0 bases, and 5 bases stayed unmatched. The CDR3 sequence: CASSPRTGTNTGELFF. CDR3 nucleotide sequence: TGTGCCAGCAGCCCCCGGACAGGGACGAACACCGGGGAGCTGTTTTTT.

At least ten counts were recorded for this clone. The chain joins TRBV19 to TRBJ1-1; no clear D gene. V dropped 5 bases and J dropped 7 bases, with 17 bases sitting between them. Per the germline V gene, CDR1 is LNHDA and CDR2 is SQIVND (reference sequence). The CDR3 loop spans 14 amino acids. DNA of the CDR3: TGTGCCAGTAGTGCCCCAGGTCGGGGTCATGAAGCTTTCTTT. This gives the protein CASSAPGRGHEAFF.

V gene TRBV6-5 combines with J gene TRBJ2-3; D is ambiguous. The CDR3 runs to 15 residues. The V end lost 6 bases, the J end lost 0 bases, and 13 bases lay between the germline ends. Looked up from germline, CDR1 is MNHEY and CDR2 is SVGAGI. The CDR3 region has the DNA TGTGCCAGCAGAAGGGTTGTGGGAAGCACAGATACGCAGTATTTT. It encodes CASRRVVGSTDTQYF.

The chain employs TRBV11-2 and TRBJ2-6, with D possibly being TRBD1 (5 bases). The germline CDR1 and CDR2 sequences are SGHAT and FQNNGV. V was pared by 1 base and J by 0 bases, with 13 bases between. This CDR3 has 18 amino acids. The CDR3 nucleotides are TGTGCCAGCAGCTTAGTCACAGGCACCTACTCTGGGGCCAACGTCCTGACTTTC. It yields the protein CASSLVTGTYSGANVLTF.

This clone was found once. The V call is TRBV11-3, the J call TRBJ2-3; no clear D gene. The CDR3 contains 15 residues. Germline CDR1 and CDR2: SGHNT and YENEEA. Trimming left V 5 bases short and J 2 bases short, with 14 bases between. CDR3 in DNA: TGTGCCAGCAGCCTCCGACATGGGGACACAGATACGCAGTATTTT. Translated, it gives CASSLRHGDTDTQYF.

This sequence joins TRBV6-5 and TRBJ1-1; weak D call: TRBD1 (6 bases). The CDR3 contains 14 residues. V lost 4 bases to trimming and J lost 5 bases, with 14 bases between them. The germline CDR1 and CDR2 sequences are MNHEY and SVGAGI. CDR3 bases: TGTGCCAGCAGTTGGAACAGGGAAGGTACTGAAGCTTTCTTT. It is translated as CASSWNREGTEAFF.